Below, 20 T cell receptor beta chains from the same sample are listed, as sequenced in a study of CD4 T cells in relation to SARS-CoV-2 and coronaviruses. For these TCRs, the target antigens are not known. Using immunoSEQ multiplex PCR, the repertoire was profiled, and TCRdb retains in-frame clones only, with some absent. The table lists about 43,000 clones, about four fifths of them singletons, with 1.4% to 1.5% in the top ten. The sample taken for sequencing was naive CD4+ T cells from PBMCs, cultured in vitro. Subset defined: naive CD4+ T cells isolated by negative enrichment. Receptors were obtained from an adult with COVID-19.

This clone was observed a handful of times. This chain links TRBV10-3 with TRBJ1-1; weak D call: TRBD1 (6 bases). CDR3 length: 13 residues. Trimming stripped 5 bases from V and 1 base from J, with 8 bases between. Per the germline V gene, CDR1 is ENHRY and CDR2 is SYGVKD. For the CDR3, the DNA is TGTGCCATCAGTACACAGGGGAACACTGAAGCTTTCTTT. Protein: CAISTQGNTEAFF.

This sequence joins TRBV7-9 and TRBJ2-3; D unresolved. CDR3 length equals 14 residues. Trimming stripped 1 base from V and 2 bases from J, with 7 bases between. Germline V gene sequence: CDR1 SEHNR, CDR2 FQNEAQ (reference sequence). DNA for the CDR3: TGTGCCAGCAGCTTAGGGAGAACCACAGATACGCAGTATTTT. This encodes CASSLGRTTDTQYF. The entire variable domain, with the rest obtained from reference TRBV7-9 and TRBJ2-3, is as follows: DTGVSQNPRHKITKRGQNVTFRCDPISEHNRLYWYRQTLGQGPEFLTYFQNEAQLEKSRLLSDRFSAERPKGSFSTLEIQRTEQGDSAMYLCASSLGRTTDTQYFGPGTRLTVL.

The rearrangement uses TRBV28 and TRBJ1-1; no firm D call. The V gene lost 8 bases and the J gene lost 1 base, with 11 bases spanning the gap. The CDR3 loop spans 13 amino acids. Germline CDR1 is MDHEN and CDR2 is SYDVKM. CDR3 protein: CASYLLGNTEAFF. For the CDR3, the DNA is TGTGCCAGCTATTTATTGGGGAACACTGAAGCTTTCTTT.

The V and J genes are TRBV6-5 and TRBJ2-5; tentative D call: TRBD1 (6 bases). V lost 5 bases, J lost 4 bases, and 17 bases lay in between. Germline V lookup: CDR1 MNHEY, CDR2 SVGAGI. The CDR3 totals 15 residues. CDR3 bases: TGTGCCAGCAGTAATTACAGGGAAGGTGGAGAGACCCAGTACTTC. This encodes CASSNYREGGETQYF.

This clone was found a few times. The rearrangement links TRBV24-1 to TRBJ2-3, with 9 bases lining up with TRBD1. CDR1 is KGHDR and CDR2 is SFDVKD in the germline V gene. V gave up 10 bases and J gave up 3 bases; unmatched junction bases: 1. This CDR3 has 12 amino acids. This CDR3 is CATGQGTDTQYF. The CDR3 bases are TGTGCCACGGGACAGGGTACAGATACGCAGTATTTT.

The chain joins TRBV27 to TRBJ1-1, with 7 bases identical to TRBD1. After removal of 3 bases from V and 7 bases from J, the junction contained 11 bases not matched to a gene. The length of the CDR3 is 15 residues. Germline V gives CDR1 MNHEY, CDR2 SMNVEV (reference sequence). The CDR3 nucleotides read TGTGCCAGCAGTTTGACAACAGGGGTAAGAGGTGAAGCTTTCTTT. Protein: CASSLTTGVRGEAFF.

The DNA of the CDR3 is TGCAGCGTTGAGCGGGAGTTCAATGAGCAGTTCTTC. Encoded protein: CSVEREFNEQFF. J is TRBJ2-1 and V is TRBV29-1; 7 bases align to TRBD2. Germline V gene sequence: CDR1 SQVTM, CDR2 ANQGSEA. V shed 3 bases, J shed 6 bases, and the junction held 2 bases outside the gene matches. The CDR3 has 12 amino acids.

The rearrangement joins TRBV7-2 to TRBJ2-1, with D perhaps matching TRBD1 (5 bases). CDR1 and CDR2 from the germline V gene are SGHTA and FQGNSA. Trimming removed 6 bases from V and 0 bases from J, with 12 bases in between. CDR3 size: 15 residues. The DNA of the CDR3 is TGTGCCAGCAGAAGAACCAGGGACTCCTACAATGAGCAGTTCTTC. This codes for CASRRTRDSYNEQFF.

This clone appeared once. The rearrangement uses TRBV5-1 and TRBJ2-3, with 7 bases aligning to TRBD2. This CDR3 is 14 amino acids long. After removal of 6 bases from V and 0 bases from J, the junction contained 4 bases not matched to a gene. Germline CDR1 is SGHRS and CDR2 is YFSETQ. The CDR3 loop is CASNWEGSTDTQYF. DNA of the CDR3: TGCGCCAGCAACTGGGAGGGGAGCACAGATACGCAGTATTTT.

The genes are TRBV5-1 and TRBJ2-2; TRBD2 might be the D (6 bases). CDR1 and CDR2 from the germline V gene are SGHRS and YFSETQ. V was cut by 2 bases and J by 4 bases, with 9 bases left in between. The CDR3 extends over 14 amino acids. CDR3 loop: CASSFSGSTGELFF. Written as DNA, the CDR3 is TGCGCCAGCAGCTTCTCCGGGAGCACCGGGGAGCTGTTTTTT.

The chain employs TRBV6-5 and TRBJ1-1; TRBD1 might be the D (5 bases). CDR1 and CDR2 (germline): MNHEY, SVGAGI. The CDR3 spans 16 residues. Trimming pared 0 bases from V and 0 bases from J, leaving 11 bases between. CDR3: CASSYSRQKLNTEAFF. The CDR3 DNA is TGTGCCAGCAGTTACTCCAGACAGAAATTGAACACTGAAGCTTTCTTT.

The chain has TRBV7-3 and TRBJ2-6; D possibly corresponds to TRBD2 (5 bases). The length of the CDR3 is 16 residues. CDR1 is SGHTA, CDR2 FQGTGA, per germline. The ends were cut back, 5 bases at V and 0 bases at J, with 11 bases in the middle. The CDR3 nucleotides are TGTGCCAGCAGCCGCCAGACTAACTCTGGGGCCAACGTCCTGACTTTC. This gives the protein CASSRQTNSGANVLTF.

In this sample, this clone turned up once. This chain links TRBV13 with TRBJ2-3, with TRBD1 as a possible D gene (5 bases). V was pared by 5 bases and J by 4 bases, with 19 bases between. CDR1 is PRHDT, CDR2 FYEKMQ, per germline (reference sequence). This CDR3 contains 16 residues. The CDR3: CASSPRATPRPDTQYF. The CDR3 bases are TGTGCCAGCAGCCCCAGGGCTACCCCACGGCCAGATACGCAGTATTTT.

The chain links TRBV6-1 to TRBJ2-7; a weak D match, TRBD2 (7 bases). CDR1 is MNHNS and CDR2 is SASEGT in the germline V gene. The CDR3 consists of 16 residues. V was clipped by 1 base and J by 5 bases, with 18 bases between them. The CDR3 region has the DNA TGTGCCAGCAGTGAAGGACCGGGAGGCAGGGGACACGAGCAGTACTTC. It specifies CASSEGPGGRGHEQYF.

The chain uses TRBV2 and TRBJ1-4; D gene unclear. CDR1 SNHLY and CDR2 FYNNEI come from the germline V gene. The CDR3 length is 12 residues. Trimming removed 6 bases from V and 8 bases from J, with 10 bases in between. The CDR3 DNA is TGTGCCAGCAGGGAAAGCTCGGAAAAACTGTTTTTT. It encodes CASRESSEKLFF.

The gene calls are TRBV15 and TRBJ2-7; 9 nucleotides agree with TRBD2. The CDR3 spans 16 residues. V shed 1 base and J 2 bases; nucleotides not matched to a gene: 6. The germline V gene encodes CDR1 LNHNV and CDR2 YYDKDF (reference sequence). The CDR3 nucleotides read TGTGCCACCAGCAGAGGCGGGCGGGAGGGGACCTACGAGCAGTACTTC. It specifies CATSRGGREGTYEQYF.

This clone showed up just a few times. The chain has TRBV7-2 and TRBJ1-1, with D possibly being TRBD1 (6 bases). CDR1 and CDR2 (germline): SGHTA, FQGNSA. The CDR3 has 13 residues. Between the trimmed V and J ends, which lost 8 bases and 4 bases, there was a span of 14 bases. The CDR3 DNA is TGTGCCAGCTCCCAGGGGCTGGGCACTGAAGCTTTCTTT. Protein product: CASSQGLGTEAFF.

The rearrangement joins TRBV4-2 to TRBJ2-3, with TRBD1 matching over 7 bases. The V gene's germline CDR1 is LGHNA and CDR2 YNFKEQ. Losses at the gene ends were 3 bases for V and 2 bases for J; bases not matched to a gene: 8. The CDR3 extends over 16 amino acids. For the CDR3, the DNA is TGTGCCAGCAGCCAGGATGGACAGGCGTACACAGATACGCAGTATTTT. It encodes CASSQDGQAYTDTQYF.

The genes are TRBV27 and TRBJ2-1; 7 positions agree with TRBD1. CDR3 length: 17 residues. Trimming cost V 3 bases and J 2 bases; bases outside gene matches: 10. Germline assignment: CDR1 MNHEY and CDR2 SMNVEV (reference sequence). CDR3 sequence reads: CASSFRKRGRAYNEQFF. The CDR3, as DNA: TGTGCCAGCAGTTTTAGGAAGAGGGGGCGGGCCTACAATGAGCAGTTCTTC.

Only a few counts were recorded for this clone. The chain is built from TRBV18 and TRBJ2-7; 8 nucleotides align to TRBD1. The CDR3 is 12 amino acids. Germline CDR1 KGHSH, CDR2 LQKENI. V lost 8 bases and J lost 7; bases outside the gene matches: 7. CDR3 sequence: CASLSGGVEQYF. DNA of the CDR3: TGTGCCAGCCTATCAGGGGGCGTGGAGCAGTACTTC. The full variable domain, rest sourced from reference TRBV18 and TRBJ2-7, is NAGVMQNPRHLVRRRGQEARLRCSPMKGHSHVYWYRQLPEEGLKFMVYLQKENIIDESGMPKERFSAEFPKEGPSILRIQQVVRGDSAAYFCASLSGGVEQYFGPGTRLTVT.